This entry lists 18 T cell receptor beta chains sequenced from one sample in a study of vaccination effects on CD4 cells after COVID-19. Between days 9 and 11 of culture, CD4+ T cells were separated out. Two-dose vaccination with either BNT162b2 or mRNA-1273 was given to the participants. The antigens for these receptors are not known. Assay: immunoSEQ multiplex PCR; the TCRdb copy retains only in-frame clones and omits some. The repertoire includes about 73,000 clones, roughly 73% of them detected once, and roughly 2.3% sits in the top ten. This sample comprised CD4+ T cells from PBMCs cultured without peptide, obtained after COVID-19 vaccination. The receptor set was obtained from a human donor who received a COVID-19 vaccine.

The chain combines TRBV5-1 with TRBJ1-2; TRBD1 matches 8 bases. The germline V gene has CDR1 SGHRS and CDR2 YFSETQ. V was pared by 4 bases and J by 4 bases, with 9 bases of the junction left unmatched. The CDR3 spans 15 residues. CDR3 region: CASSLGQGVGYGYTF. The CDR3 coding sequence is TGCGCCAGCAGCCTCGGACAGGGTGTAGGCTATGGCTACACCTTC.

The chain is built from TRBV6-5 and TRBJ1-1; 11 bases agree with TRBD1. The CDR3 loop spans 14 amino acids. From germline, CDR1 is MNHEY and CDR2 SVGAGI. V shed 6 bases and J 4 bases; nucleotides not matched to a gene: 4. The DNA for the CDR3 is TGTGCCAGCAGATCCGGGACAGGGGGCACTGAAGCTTTCTTT. This translates into CASRSGTGGTEAFF.

This chain joins TRBV28 and TRBJ2-7, with D perhaps TRBD1 (6 bases). The germline V gene has CDR1 MDHEN and CDR2 SYDVKM. V was cut by 5 bases and J by 3 bases, with 14 bases left in between. The CDR3 covers 14 residues. In DNA, the CDR3 is TGTGCCAGCAGTATGAACCGGGACAACTACGAGCAGTACGTC. It encodes CASSMNRDNYEQYV.

This clone has more than one count but fewer than ten. The rearrangement links TRBV5-1 to TRBJ2-3, with D possibly TRBD2 on 5 matching bases. This CDR3 is built from 14 residues. The germline V gene encodes CDR1 SGHRS and CDR2 YFSETQ. Deletions cut 0 bases from V and 3 bases from J, with 8 bases between. CDR3 DNA: TGCGCCAGCAGCTTGGGGGGAGCGACAGATACGCAGTATTTT. This sequence encodes CASSLGGATDTQYF.

The J gene is TRBJ1-1, the V gene TRBV18, with 8 bases matching TRBD1. J was trimmed by 4 bases and V by 3 bases; bases with no gene match: 10. CDR3 length: 16 amino acids. The germline CDR1 and CDR2 sequences are KGHSH and LQKENI. CDR3 coding DNA: TGTGCCAGCTCACCTCGCGACAGGGGAGCTGGCACTGAAGCTTTCTTT. This gives the protein CASSPRDRGAGTEAFF.

The chain employs TRBV24-1 and TRBJ1-2; D possibly corresponds to TRBD1 (5 bases). The CDR3 is 17 amino acids. Germline V gene data show CDR1 as KGHDR and CDR2 as SFDVKD. Trimming stripped 2 bases from V and 1 base from J, with 16 bases between. This CDR3 is CATSDSGRQSLNYGYTF. Written as DNA, the CDR3 is TGTGCCACCAGTGATTCGGGGCGACAATCCCTTAACTATGGCTACACCTTC.

The rearrangement links TRBV5-1 to TRBJ1-3; D call uncertain. This CDR3 spans 16 amino acids. Between the trimmed V and J ends, which lost 0 bases and 0 bases, there was a span of 10 bases. CDR1 and CDR2 (germline): SGHRS, YFSETQ. CDR3 nucleotides: TGCGCCAGCAGCTTGGAGCCGCCTTCCTCTGGAAACACCATATATTTT. It is translated as CASSLEPPSSGNTIYF.

V usage is TRBV5-1 and J usage is TRBJ2-5; D may be TRBD2 (5 bases). CDR3 size: 17 residues. Germline lookup yields CDR1 SGHRS and CDR2 YFSETQ. V was shortened by 4 bases and J by 0 bases, with 19 bases between the two germline ends. The CDR3 nucleotides read TGCGCCAGCAGCCGTGGACTCAGTTCCGCGTACCAAGAGACCCAGTACTTC. This encodes CASSRGLSSAYQETQYF. Combining the CDR3 with reference TRBV5-1 and TRBJ2-5 gives the whole variable domain KAGVTQTPRYLIKTRGQQVTLSCSPISGHRSVSWYQQTPGQGLQFLFEYFSETQRNKGNFPGRFSGRQFSNSRSEMNVSTLELGDSALYLCASSRGLSSAYQETQYFGPGTRLLVL.

This chain joins TRBV7-9 and TRBJ2-7; the match to TRBD1 covers 7 bases. Germline V lookup: CDR1 SEHNR, CDR2 FQNEAQ (reference sequence). The length of the CDR3 is 15 residues. V lost 2 bases, J lost 1 base, and 5 bases stayed unmatched. The CDR3 loop reads CASSLFTGESYEQYV. CDR3 bases: TGTGCCAGCAGCTTATTTACAGGGGAGTCCTACGAGCAGTACGTC.

The chain is built from TRBV2 and TRBJ1-1; D remains unclear. Germline V lookup: CDR1 SNHLY, CDR2 FYNNEI. The CDR3 is made up of 10 amino acids. V was pared by 8 bases and J by 12 bases, with 13 bases between. The DNA for the CDR3 is TGTGCCAGCGGCACCCTGGCCCCTTTCTTT. Its translation is CASGTLAPFF.

The V and J genes are TRBV30 and TRBJ1-4, with TRBD1 matching 10 bases. The trim removed 0 bases at V and 8 bases at J, leaving 6 bases unmatched. Germline V gives CDR1 GTSNPN, CDR2 SVGIG (reference sequence). This CDR3 has 15 residues. The CDR3 sequence is CAWSVRGTGAEKLFF. The CDR3 DNA reads TGTGCCTGGAGTGTAAGGGGGACAGGGGCGGAAAAACTGTTTTTT.

This sequence joins TRBV4-2 and TRBJ2-3, with 8 bases identical to TRBD2. The CDR3 spans 15 residues. The germline V gene has CDR1 LGHNA and CDR2 YNFKEQ. The V and J ends lost 0 bases and 4 bases, in that order; junction bases with no gene match: 3. CDR3 sequence: CASSQEISGADTQYF. CDR3 sequence (DNA): TGTGCCAGCAGCCAAGAGATTAGCGGGGCAGATACGCAGTATTTT.

The sample holds one count of this clone. This chain joins TRBV2 and TRBJ1-2; D gene unclear. CDR3 size: 11 residues. Per germline, CDR1 SNHLY and CDR2 FYNNEI. V lost 11 bases to trimming and J lost 5 bases, with 12 bases between them. CDR3 nucleotides: TGTGCCGGCACCGTACAGTATGGCTACACCTTC. Its protein is CAGTVQYGYTF.

V gene TRBV6-5 combines with J gene TRBJ2-3, with TRBD2 as a possible D gene (5 bases). Germline CDR1 MNHEY, CDR2 SVGAGI. The germline V and J ends were trimmed by 10 bases and 2 bases, with 19 bases remaining between them. The CDR3 totals 15 residues. The CDR3 DNA reads as TGTGCCACCTCCCCCGGACTCCACTACACAGATACGCAGTATTTT. Protein product: CATSPGLHYTDTQYF.

The V call is TRBV15, the J call TRBJ1-1, with D possibly matching TRBD1 (6 bases). Germline assignment: CDR1 LNHNV and CDR2 YYDKDF (reference sequence). V was trimmed by 0 bases and J by 2 bases, leaving 10 bases between them. The CDR3 is made up of 15 amino acids. CDR3 region: CATSRDPGVNTEAFF. Written as DNA, the CDR3 is TGTGCCACCAGCAGAGATCCAGGGGTCAACACTGAAGCTTTCTTT.

The CDR3 is CASGRDRVLGQPQHF. CDR3 DNA sequence: TGTGCTAGTGGCCGGGACAGGGTTTTAGGTCAGCCCCAGCATTTT. The chain joins TRBV12-5 to TRBJ1-5; 9 bases map to TRBD1. Germline V gives CDR1 LGHNT, CDR2 FRNRAP. This CDR3 has 15 amino acids. The V gene end was trimmed by 6 bases and the J gene end by 6 bases; junction bases not matched to a gene: 9.

The rearrangement links TRBV19 to TRBJ2-3; 13 positions match TRBD2. CDR1 LNHDA and CDR2 SQIVND come from the germline V gene (reference sequence). With 5 bases clipped from V and 1 base from J, the junction kept 9 bases outside the gene matches. This CDR3 is 18 amino acids long. The CDR3 DNA reads as TGTGCCAGTAGTTTGGGAATCGGGACTAGCGGGGGCACAGATACGCAGTATTTT. Translating gives CASSLGIGTSGGTDTQYF.

The chain uses TRBV6-4 and TRBJ1-5; D is unclear. V was trimmed by 3 bases and J by 2 bases, leaving 5 bases between them. The CDR3 extends over 13 amino acids. Germline CDR1 MRHNA, CDR2 SNTAGT. The chain's CDR3 is CASSESGNQPQHF. CDR3 nucleotides: TGTGCCAGCAGTGAGTCCGGCAATCAGCCCCAGCATTTT.